The 30 T cell receptor beta chains below all came from one sample that was sequenced in a study. TCRdb itself ran the reads through MiXCR, one entry per CDR3 protein. Here the sample spans approximately 4,200 distinct CDR3 sequences, approximately 8% being singletons. Input material: CD4+ T cells from synovial fluid. The receptor source for this set is a human donor with rheumatoid arthritis.

Within the sample, this clonotype is medium-sized. The V and J genes are TRBV7-2 and TRBJ1-1; D is undetermined. This CDR3 has 13 amino acids. Trimming took 0 bases from V and 3 from J, leaving 5 bases between them. Germline CDR1 is SGHTA and CDR2 is FQGNSA. CDR3: CASSLAGYTEAFF. The CDR3 bases are TGTGCCAGCAGCTTAGCAGGGTACACTGAAGCTTTCTTT.

This clonotype was seen at least ten times. This chain uses TRBV6-1 with TRBJ2-3; D is ambiguous. V was shortened by 6 bases and J by 0 bases, with 7 bases between the two germline ends. This CDR3 is built from 13 residues. Germline-derived CDR1 and CDR2 are MNHNS and SASEGT. Here the CDR3 DNA reads TGTGCCAGCAGCGGGTTTAGCACAGATACGCAGTATTTT. Translating gives CASSGFSTDTQYF.

The J gene is TRBJ2-1, the V gene TRBV5-6; D unclear. Per the germline V gene, CDR1 is SGHDT and CDR2 is YYEEEE. V dropped 1 base and J dropped 8 bases, with 4 bases sitting between them. This CDR3 has 11 amino acids. CDR3 nucleotide sequence: TGTGCCAGCAGCTTGTACGATGAGCAGTTCTTC. It is translated as CASSLYDEQFF.

This clonotype has just a few counts. This chain joins TRBV10-1 and TRBJ2-3; no definite D call. CDR3 length: 15 amino acids. Germline loops: CDR1 WNHNN, CDR2 SYGVQD (reference sequence). Trimming took 8 bases from V and 0 from J, leaving 15 bases between them. CDR3 in DNA: TGCGCCAGCCCTCCTGGTCCGACTAGCACAGATACGCAGTATTTT. Protein: CASPPGPTSTDTQYF.

This clonotype rates as medium-sized. J is TRBJ2-5 and V is TRBV20-1; no clear D gene. Germline CDR1 and CDR2: DFQATT and SNEGSKA (reference sequence). The germline V and J ends were trimmed by 5 bases and 4 bases, with 11 bases remaining between them. This CDR3 comprises 12 residues. Here the CDR3 DNA reads TGCAGTGCTCCTCCCTTCAGAGAGACCCAGTACTTC. Translated: CSAPPFRETQYF.

Ten or more counts support this clonotype. The rearrangement links TRBV5-6 to TRBJ2-4; D possibly matches TRBD1 or TRBD2 (5 bases each). The CDR3 contains 17 residues. Looked up from germline, CDR1 is SGHDT and CDR2 is YYEEEE. V lost 4 bases to trimming and J lost 0 bases, with 17 bases between them. The CDR3 sequence: CASSPLSGAAAKNIQYF. The CDR3, as DNA: TGTGCCAGCAGCCCGCTGTCCGGGGCGGCAGCCAAAAACATTCAGTACTTC.

The sample holds many counts of this clonotype. The genes are TRBV7-2 and TRBJ2-4, with D uncertain. Germline V gene lookup returns CDR1 SGHTA and CDR2 FQGNSA. V lost 1 base and J lost 0, with 7 bases in between. CDR3 length: 15 amino acids. The CDR3, as DNA: TGTGCCAGCAGCTTAGGCACCGTAGCCAAAAACATTCAGTACTTC. As protein: CASSLGTVAKNIQYF.

On this clonotype itself: This may come from a read error, since a much larger clone is one base off. This chain links TRBV7-9 with TRBJ2-1; D possibly corresponds to TRBD2 (5 bases). Trimming took 1 base from V and 10 from J, leaving 14 bases between them. CDR1 is SEHNR, CDR2 FQNEAQ, per germline (reference sequence). The length of the CDR3 is 14 residues. The CDR3 DNA reads TGTGCCAGCAGCTTAGGAGGGTCGACACTGGAGCAGTTCTTC. This gives the protein CASSLGGSTLEQFF.

This sequence joins TRBV24-1 and TRBJ2-5; TRBD2 is a possible D gene (5 bases). There are 14 residues in the CDR3. Trimming took 5 bases from V and 3 from J, leaving 12 bases between them. The germline CDR1 and CDR2 sequences are KGHDR and SFDVKD. CDR3 DNA: TGTGCCACCAGTGTTTCTTCAGCGGAAGAGACCCAGTACTTC. Translated: CATSVSSAEETQYF.

This clonotype is labeled as medium-sized. The chain couples TRBV5-1 to TRBJ2-7, with 7 bases fitting TRBD1. The CDR3 extends over 15 amino acids. Germline V CDR1 and CDR2: SGHRS, YFSETQ. Unmatched junction bases numbered 6, after V lost 0 bases and J lost 3 bases. The CDR3 spells CASSLEGTAYYEQYF. In DNA, the CDR3 is TGCGCCAGCAGCTTGGAGGGGACAGCCTACTACGAGCAGTACTTC.

Judged by abundance, this clonotype is medium-sized. The chain links TRBV28 to TRBJ1-2; D call uncertain. The CDR3 runs to 12 residues. The germline V gene encodes CDR1 MDHEN and CDR2 SYDVKM. The V end lost 5 bases, the J end lost 5 bases, and 9 bases lay between the germline ends. As DNA, the CDR3 is TGTGCCAGCAGTCCCGGGAGGTATGGCTACACCTTC. Its protein product is CASSPGRYGYTF.

By proportion, this clonotype is medium-sized. The rearrangement links TRBV10-2 to TRBJ2-7; the D is unclear. CDR1 and CDR2 from the germline V gene are WSHSY and SAAADI. V was shortened by 2 bases and J by 3 bases, with 5 bases between the two germline ends. This CDR3 has 12 residues. The chain's CDR3 is CASSEQVYEQYF. CDR3 nucleotides: TGCGCCAGCAGTGAGCAGGTCTACGAGCAGTACTTC.

In its sample, this clonotype ranks as medium-sized. The CDR3 nucleotides are TGTGCCAGCAGTGTGTACGGAGCTTTCTTT. Residues: CASSVYGAFF. The chain uses TRBV2 and TRBJ1-1; D ambiguous. Germline CDR1 SNHLY, CDR2 FYNNEI. V lost 4 bases to trimming and J lost 10 bases, with 7 bases between them. This CDR3 contains 10 residues.

This clonotype was found many times. The V call is TRBV6-1, the J call TRBJ2-7; 10 nucleotides agree with TRBD2. CDR1 and CDR2 from the germline V gene are MNHNS and SASEGT. This CDR3 spans 17 amino acids. J gave up 2 bases and V 5 bases, and 12 bases lay outside the gene matches. CDR3 in DNA: TGTGCCAGCAGTCGGACTAGCGGATTCACTGATGCCTACGAGCAGTACTTC. It codes for CASSRTSGFTDAYEQYF.

By share, this clonotype ranks as medium-sized (0.01 to 0.1%). V and J are TRBV11-2 and TRBJ2-3; D perhaps matches TRBD2 (5 bases). From germline, CDR1 is SGHAT and CDR2 FQNNGV. The CDR3 has 13 amino acids. Trimming took off 5 bases at V and 9 bases at J, with 15 bases between the two ends. The CDR3 loop reads CASSKETEDTQYF. The DNA for the CDR3 is TGTGCCAGCAGCAAAGAAACGGAGGACACGCAGTATTTT.

This clonotype is medium-sized within its sample. The chain has TRBV20-1 and TRBJ2-7; TRBD2 matches 13 bases. J was trimmed by 4 bases and V by 5 bases; bases with no gene match: 11. The V gene's germline CDR1 is DFQATT and CDR2 SNEGSKA (reference sequence). This CDR3 spans 16 amino acids. CDR3 sequence reads: CSAGDPRLAGGYEQYF. DNA of the CDR3: TGCAGTGCTGGTGACCCCCGACTAGCGGGAGGATACGAGCAGTACTTC.

This clonotype rates as medium-sized. The gene calls are TRBV19 and TRBJ1-2; D not certain. There are 14 residues in the CDR3. Germline loops: CDR1 LNHDA, CDR2 SQIVND (reference sequence). V was trimmed by 2 bases and J by 4 bases, leaving 11 bases between them. CDR3 protein: CASSIPGSSYGYTF. The CDR3 nucleotides are TGTGCCAGTAGTATACCGGGGTCCTCCTATGGCTACACCTTC. Together with reference TRBV19 and TRBJ1-2, the CDR3 gives the full variable domain: DGGITQSPKYLFRKEGQNVTLSCEQNLNHDAMYWYRQDPGQGLRLIYYSQIVNDFQKGDIAEGYSVSREKKESFPLTVTSAQKNPTAFYLCASSIPGSSYGYTFGSGTRLTVV.

This clonotype qualifies as medium-sized. V is TRBV4-2 and J is TRBJ2-5; D is possibly TRBD2 (6 bases). The CDR3 extends over 15 amino acids. Trimming shortened V by 0 bases and J by 5 bases, and 13 bases separated the two germline ends. Germline loops: CDR1 LGHNA, CDR2 YNFKEQ. The CDR3 DNA follows: TGTGCCAGCAGCCAAGATGAGCGGGCCCCGGAGACCCAGTACTTC. Protein: CASSQDERAPETQYF.

This clonotype is large within its sample. The chain couples TRBV13 to TRBJ1-1; a possible D gene is TRBD1 (6 bases). Germline V gene sequence: CDR1 PRHDT, CDR2 FYEKMQ (reference sequence). Trimming took 5 bases from V and 2 from J, leaving 15 bases between them. This CDR3 comprises 15 residues. CDR3 region: CASSPEGGFNTEAFF. The CDR3 bases are TGTGCCAGCAGCCCCGAGGGGGGGTTTAACACTGAAGCTTTCTTT.

This clonotype is medium-sized. The genes are TRBV3-1 and TRBJ2-5; D might be TRBD1 or TRBD2, each matching 6 bases. The CDR3 has 14 amino acids. V dropped 6 bases and J dropped 2 bases, with 13 bases sitting between them. The V gene's germline CDR1 is LGHDT and CDR2 YNNKEL (reference sequence). The CDR3: CASREGGGQETQYF. The CDR3 DNA follows: TGTGCCAGCAGAGAAGGAGGGGGTCAAGAGACCCAGTACTTC.

In its sample, this clonotype ranks as medium-sized. The chain carries TRBV29-1 and TRBJ1-1; the D is unclear. The V gene lost 4 bases and the J gene lost 1 base, with 4 bases spanning the gap. This CDR3 contains 11 residues. Germline V gene lookup returns CDR1 SQVTM and CDR2 ANQGSEA. CDR3 DNA: TGCAGCGTTGTTCGGAACACTGAAGCTTTCTTT. It is translated as CSVVRNTEAFF.

This clonotype was detected many times. This sequence joins TRBV28 and TRBJ1-5; D might be TRBD1 (6 bases). The length of the CDR3 is 15 residues. V lost 7 bases to trimming and J lost 0 bases, with 13 bases between them. Germline V gene lookup returns CDR1 MDHEN and CDR2 SYDVKM. The CDR3 DNA reads as TGTGCCAGCACCATAGGGGGGAATAGCAATCAGCCCCAGCATTTT. This encodes CASTIGGNSNQPQHF.

This clonotype was seen repeatedly, ten times or more. This chain uses TRBV7-3 with TRBJ2-2; D uncertain. Trimming shortened V by 5 bases and J by 6 bases, and 7 bases separated the two germline ends. The V gene's germline CDR1 is SGHTA and CDR2 FQGTGA. CDR3 size: 12 residues. In DNA form, the CDR3 reads TGTGCCAGCAGCCCAGAGGCCGGGGAGCTGTTTTTT. Protein: CASSPEAGELFF.

The sample holds a few counts of this clonotype. V and J are TRBV12-3 or TRBV12-4 and TRBJ2-5; 9 bases align to TRBD2. The CDR3 contains 15 residues. With V trimmed by 7 bases and J by 4 bases, 10 bases remained unmatched. DNA of the CDR3: TGTGCCAGCACCCTGGGACTAGCTGGGGGAGAGACCCAGTACTTC. It yields the protein CASTLGLAGGETQYF.

This clonotype is termed medium-sized. The J gene is TRBJ2-7, the V gene TRBV29-1, with D tentatively TRBD2 (6 bases). This CDR3 region has 12 residues. The V and J ends lost 4 bases and 5 bases respectively, with 12 bases between them. Per germline, CDR1 SQVTM and CDR2 ANQGSEA. The CDR3: CSVVLAKDEQYF. The DNA of the CDR3 is TGCAGCGTTGTCCTAGCGAAGGACGAGCAGTACTTC.

This clonotype showed up many times. This rearrangement joins TRBV20-1 to TRBJ2-5; 13 positions agree with TRBD2. Germline V gene lookup returns CDR1 DFQATT and CDR2 SNEGSKA (reference sequence). With 8 bases clipped from V and 1 base from J, the junction kept 4 bases outside the gene matches. The CDR3 extends over 14 amino acids. CDR3: CSPRTSGGQETQYF. CDR3 sequence (DNA): TGCAGTCCGAGGACTAGCGGGGGCCAAGAGACCCAGTACTTC.

In its sample, this clonotype ranks as medium-sized. CDR3 in DNA: TGCAGTGCTAGAGACCCGGACAGGCTGCGGGACGAGCAGTACTTC. It codes for CSARDPDRLRDEQYF. The chain is built from TRBV20-1 and TRBJ2-7; 7 nucleotides match TRBD1. The CDR3 runs to 15 residues. Germline V gives CDR1 DFQATT, CDR2 SNEGSKA (reference sequence). Trimming cost V 0 bases and J 5 bases; bases outside gene matches: 10.

This clonotype occurred a few times. This chain uses TRBV5-1 with TRBJ2-7, with D possibly TRBD1 on 6 matching bases. Germline lookup yields CDR1 SGHRS and CDR2 YFSETQ. Trimming took off 8 bases at V and 6 bases at J, with 18 bases between the two ends. The CDR3 sequence is 13 residues long. CDR3 sequence reads: CASGRTAQGEQYF. CDR3 DNA sequence: TGCGCCAGTGGCCGGACAGCTCAGGGCGAGCAGTACTTC. The full variable domain, rest sourced from reference TRBV5-1 and TRBJ2-7, is KAGVTQTPRYLIKTRGQQVTLSCSPISGHRSVSWYQQTPGQGLQFLFEYFSETQRNKGNFPGRFSGRQFSNSRSEMNVSTLELGDSALYLCASGRTAQGEQYFGPGTRLTVT.

Within the sample, this clonotype is large. The rearrangement links TRBV7-2 to TRBJ2-7; the match to TRBD2 covers 11 bases. The ends lost 2 bases at V and 2 bases at J; junction bases unmatched: 11. Germline V gene data show CDR1 as SGHTA and CDR2 as FQGNSA. The CDR3 is made up of 18 amino acids. CDR3 DNA: TGTGCCAGCAGCTTACAGTCTAGCGGGAGGACCCTTACCTACGAGCAGTACTTC. This sequence encodes CASSLQSSGRTLTYEQYF.

This clonotype is labeled as medium-sized. As DNA, the CDR3 is TGTGCCAGCAGCTTGACGCCGAAGGGTGAGCAGTTCTTC. This sequence encodes CASSLTPKGEQFF. V gene TRBV5-6 combines with J gene TRBJ2-1, with unresolved D. The germline CDR1 and CDR2 sequences are SGHDT and YYEEEE. The CDR3 runs to 13 residues. The ends were cut back, 1 base at V and 9 bases at J, with 11 bases in the middle.